The next 3 T cell receptor beta chains were all read from a single sample in a study of T cell responses to AZD1222 COVID-19 vaccine. Profiled with immunoSEQ multiplex PCR; TCRdb holds only in-frame clones, not every one. Of around 190,000 clones listed, approximately 89% are singletons. Specimen: peripheral blood, collected 28 days after the second AZD1222 dose. The receptors stem from an adult who received the AZD1222 COVID-19 vaccine.

The chain carries TRBV27 and TRBJ1-1; a possible D gene is TRBD1 (5 bases). Germline CDR1 reads MNHEY; CDR2 reads SMNVEV (reference sequence). Trimming stripped 2 bases from V and 0 bases from J, with 16 bases between. The CDR3 contains 17 residues. The CDR3 loop reads CASSLGMGGGLNTEAFF. The CDR3 coding sequence is TGTGCCAGCAGTTTAGGGATGGGGGGTGGCCTGAACACTGAAGCTTTCTTT.

The chain carries TRBV19 and TRBJ2-7, with 13 positions matching TRBD2. The CDR3 length is 16 residues. J was trimmed by 2 bases and V by 7 bases; bases with no gene match: 8. The germline gives CDR1 LNHDA, CDR2 SQIVND (reference sequence). CDR3 DNA: TGTGCCAGTACACTCACAGGGACTAGCGGGACCTACGAGCAGTACTTC. This sequence encodes CASTLTGTSGTYEQYF.

The V gene is TRBV11-2, the J gene TRBJ1-1; no firm D call. V was trimmed by 5 bases and J by 9 bases, leaving 25 bases between them. The CDR3 consists of 16 residues. CDR1 and CDR2 (germline): SGHAT, FQNNGV. The CDR3 DNA follows: TGTGCCAGCAGCCTCGGCGGAGATCGAATTTTCAAGAAAGCTTTCTTT. Amino acids: CASSLGGDRIFKKAFF.